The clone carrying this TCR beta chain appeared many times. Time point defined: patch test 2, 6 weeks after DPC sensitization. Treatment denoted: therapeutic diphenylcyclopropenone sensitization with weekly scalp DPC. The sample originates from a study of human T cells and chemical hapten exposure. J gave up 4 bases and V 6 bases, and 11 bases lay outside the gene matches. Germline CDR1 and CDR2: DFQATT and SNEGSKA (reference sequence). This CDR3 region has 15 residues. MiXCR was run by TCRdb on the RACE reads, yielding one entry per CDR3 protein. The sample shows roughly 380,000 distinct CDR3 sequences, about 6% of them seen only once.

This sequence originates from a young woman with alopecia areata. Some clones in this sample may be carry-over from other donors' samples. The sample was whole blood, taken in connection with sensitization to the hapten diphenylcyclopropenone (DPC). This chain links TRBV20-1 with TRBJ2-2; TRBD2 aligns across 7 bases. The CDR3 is CSALGRGFGTGELFF. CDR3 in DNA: TGCAGTGCCTTAGGGAGGGGATTTGGCACCGGGGAGCTGTTTTTT.